The rows below give T cell receptor beta chains drawn from one sample of a study of blood T cell repertoires in COVID-19. The protocol was immunoSEQ multiplex PCR, while the TCRdb copy is restricted to in-frame clones and leaves out a portion. Seen here are approximately 300,000 clones, approximately 81% observed once, and the top ten hold about 2%. The sequenced sample was PBMCs or T cells enriched from blood (not recorded which). These receptors were collected from a woman in her twenties or thirties who had been exposed to COVID-19. Both conserved end residues are part of each CDR3. D genes are given only for firm matches. Rows give clone size only sometimes, using once, few, many, or a class for an expanded clone.

d_gene | j_gene | v_gene | abundance | CDR3nt | CDR3aa
- | TRBJ1-5 | TRBV3-1/TRBV3-2 | - | TGTGCCAGCAGCCAAGATCTTGGGACACGGTCCCCCGATCAGCCCCAGCATTTT | CASSQDLGTRSPDQPQHF
- | TRBJ2-7 | TRBV12-3/TRBV12-4 | - | TGTGCCAGCAGTTCCAATCCCTACGAGCAGTACTTC | CASSSNPYEQYF
- | TRBJ2-1 | TRBV10-1 | - | TGCGCCAGCAGCAAAGGGACTTCTTACAATGAGCAGTTCTTC | CASSKGTSYNEQFF
- | TRBJ2-5 | TRBV24-1 | - | TGTGCCACCAGTGATTCAGGGGATGGGACCCAGTACTTC | CATSDSGDGTQYF
TRBD1 | TRBJ2-3 | TRBV7-9 | once | TGTGCCAGCAGCTTAGTCGGGACAGGGGGCAAGTATACGCAGTATTTT | CASSLVGTGGKYTQYF
TRBD2 | TRBJ2-1 | TRBV19 | - | TGTGCCAGTAGTCGGGCTAGCGGGGCCTACAATGAGCAGTTCTTC | CASSRASGAYNEQFF
- | TRBJ2-7 | TRBV3-1/TRBV3-2 | - | TGTGCCAGCAGCCAAGGGACTATCTACGAGCAGTACTTC | CASSQGTIYEQYF
TRBD2 | TRBJ2-1 | TRBV11-2 | - | TGTGCCAGCAGCTTAGTAGGGACTAGCGGGAGGGCCGGGGGTGAGCAGTTCTTC | CASSLVGTSGRAGGEQFF
- | TRBJ1-2 | TRBV7-2 | - | TGTGCCAGCAGCTTAGTTGTCAGATCTAACTATGGCTACACCTTC | CASSLVVRSNYGYTF
TRBD1 | TRBJ2-5 | TRBV5-1 | - | TGCGCCAGCAGCCCCGGGACAGGGGGAGGGGAGACCCAGTACTTC | CASSPGTGGGETQYF
- | TRBJ1-5 | TRBV4-3 | - | TGCGCCAGCAGCCAAGATCCAACGGTGGGGACAAGTCCCCAGCATTTT | CASSQDPTVGTSPQHF
- | TRBJ2-5 | TRBV6-5 | - | TGTGCCAGCAGTTACTCACACTCAAGCGGCCAAGAGACCCAGTACTTC | CASSYSHSSGQETQYF
TRBD1 | TRBJ1-1 | TRBV2 | - | TGTGCCAGCGTTAGAACAGGGGACACTGAAGCTTTCTTT | CASVRTGDTEAFF
- | TRBJ1-3 | TRBV9 | - | TGTGCCAGCAGCGGATGGGGGGGGCACTCTGGAAACACCATATATTTT | CASSGWGGHSGNTIYF
- | TRBJ2-1 | TRBV3-1/TRBV3-2 | few | TGTGCCAGCAGCCCGACTAGTGAGGGGTACAATGAGCAGTTCTTC | CASSPTSEGYNEQFF
TRBD1 | TRBJ1-5 | TRBV6-1 | - | TGTGCCAGCAGTGAACAGACAGGGGGCAATCAGCCCCAGCATTTT | CASSEQTGGNQPQHF
- | TRBJ2-3 | TRBV28 | - | TGTGGCTCTACTGGGGGGCTAGCGGCCACAGATACGCAGTATTTT | CGSTGGLAATDTQYF
TRBD2 | TRBJ2-3 | TRBV7-2 | - | TGTGCCAGCAGCTTAAGACTAGCAGAGGCAGATACGCAGTATTTT | CASSLRLAEADTQYF
- | TRBJ1-1 | TRBV5-5 | - | TGTGCCAGCAGCTCCAGGGGGAACACTGAAGCTTTCTTT | CASSSRGNTEAFF
- | TRBJ1-2 | TRBV3-1/TRBV3-2 | - | TGTGCCAGCAGCCAGTCGAACTATGGCCACACCTTC | CASSQSNYGHTF
- | TRBJ1-2 | TRBV2 | - | TGTGCCAGCAGTGGCTTAACGAGGAACTATGGCTACACCTTC | CASSGLTRNYGYTF
TRBD1 | TRBJ1-2 | TRBV11-2 | - | TGTGCCAGCAGCGTAGACAGGGGGCCCTTCTATGGCTACACCTTC | CASSVDRGPFYGYTF
- | TRBJ2-7 | TRBV3-1/TRBV3-2 | few | TGTGCCAGCAGCCCCCAACAGGAGGAGCAGTACTTC | CASSPQQEEQYF
- | TRBJ2-1 | TRBV25-1 | - | TGTGCCAGCAGGGAGAGGGGGAACAATGAGCAGTTCTTC | CASRERGNNEQFF
- | TRBJ1-5 | TRBV28 | - | TGTGCCACCTCCACCCCCCCCTTTAGCCTACTTTTT | CATSTPPFSLLF
- | TRBJ1-3 | TRBV28 | - | TGTGCCAGCAGCCCTCAGGGACTTCAGGGAAACACCATATATTTT | CASSPQGLQGNTIYF
- | TRBJ2-5 | TRBV5-4 | - | TGTGCCAGCAGCTTGGGACAGAATCAAGAGACCCAGTACTTC | CASSLGQNQETQYF
- | TRBJ2-2 | TRBV6-2/TRBV6-3 | - | TGTGCCAGCAGTTACGAGGGCTCGAACACCGGGGAGCTGTTTTTT | CASSYEGSNTGELFF